This note documents a single TCR beta chain sequence. Its antigen is not yet known. Base qualities are not at hand, and no much larger clone is one base apart. V was cut back by 4 bases and J by 3 bases, leaving a gap of 5 bases between them. The CDR3 numbers 12 residues from cysteine through phenylalanine. This entry keeps only the CDR3 DNA: 36 bases, framed from base 1. The CDR1 and CDR2 encoded by the germline V gene are SGHDT and YYEEEE. This entry is derived from a study of yellow fever vaccine responses in identical twins (dated by TCRdb to between 2017 and 2018). A note on the overall study: In the study, vaccine-responding T cell clones were precisely tracked in identical twins.

Beyond this particular receptor, the publication reports: The authors reported that the T cell response to vaccination in identical twins appeared partly convergent and partly personalized.

Library preparation employed RT-PCR. Sequencing took place on an Illumina HiSeq 2500. TCRdb reprocessed the public reads (quality trimming at Q25 with fastp, clone calling with MiXCR) and kept in-frame beta chains. Each entry merges the rows of one CDR3 protein and shows their most common DNA and genes. The sample table records a few hundred distinct CDR3 sequences; about 70% of these occur just once. 25% to 35% of the sample comes from the top ten. This TCR was sampled from a female donor who received the yellow fever vaccine. The V and J segments used are TRBV5-6 and TRBJ2-1; the D gene identity is not certain. The starting material was T cells from blood (PBMCs), unsorted or a sorted subset (not recorded which), obtained before or after yellow fever vaccination (not recorded which). The nucleotides read TGTGCCAGCAGCCAGGACTACAATGAGCAGTTCTTC. It translates to CASSQDYNEQFF.